What follows are 6 T cell receptor beta chains derived from one specimen sequenced in a study of CD8 T cells in ankylosing spondylitis. Study results and limitations: Among TCR beta sequences, a motif of roughly 8 highly homologous variants appeared characteristic of ankylosing spondylitis blood.

These receptors have no identified antigens. TCRdb analysed the 5' RACE reads with MiXCR anew, one entry per CDR3 protein. This table has a few hundred thousand distinct CDR3 sequences, 20% to 25% appearing once. The sample taken for sequencing was blood, either unsorted or a sorted T cell fraction (not recorded which). Receptors originate from a male donor with ankylosing spondylitis.

CDR3 sequence (DNA): TGTGCCAGTAGTATAGTTGCGGGAGGACGTCTAGCCAAAAACATTCAGTACTTC. Translation: CASSIVAGGRLAKNIQYF. The chain recombines TRBV19 with TRBJ2-4; TRBD2 matches at 8 bases. The germline CDR1 and CDR2 sequences are LNHDA and SQIVND (reference sequence). Losses at the gene ends were 1 base for V and 0 bases for J; bases not matched to a gene: 8. This CDR3 contains 18 residues.

The chain combines TRBV28 with TRBJ2-5; D ambiguous. From germline, CDR1 is MDHEN and CDR2 SYDVKM. The CDR3 spans 15 residues. The V gene lost 3 bases and the J gene lost 5 bases, with 16 bases spanning the gap. The CDR3 loop reads CASSFKPVGPETQYF. For the CDR3, the DNA is TGTGCCAGCAGTTTCAAGCCAGTAGGACCGGAGACCCAGTACTTC. Combining the CDR3 with reference TRBV28 and TRBJ2-5 gives the whole variable domain DVKVTQSSRYLVKRTGEKVFLECVQDMDHENMFWYRQDPGLGLRLIYFSYDVKMKEKGDIPEGYSVSREKKERFSLILESASTNQTSMYLCASSFKPVGPETQYFGPGTRLLVL.

The table lists this clonotype with many counts. V and J are TRBV18 and TRBJ1-1; D not resolved. This CDR3 has 14 residues. V dropped 3 bases and J dropped 3 bases, with 11 bases sitting between them. Looked up from germline, CDR1 is KGHSH and CDR2 is LQKENI. CDR3 in amino acids: CASSPRWGYTEAFF. CDR3 coding DNA: TGTGCCAGCTCACCGCGTTGGGGTTACACTGAAGCTTTCTTT.

This clonotype was counted a few times. The rearrangement joins TRBV7-2 to TRBJ2-1; TRBD2 aligns across 9 bases. The CDR3 is 15 residues long. Germline CDR1 SGHTA, CDR2 FQGNSA. V lost 5 bases, J lost 4 bases, and 6 bases stayed unmatched. DNA of the CDR3: TGTGCCAGCAGCCGGGCGGGAGGGGATTACAATGAGCAGTTCTTC. It encodes CASSRAGGDYNEQFF.

This clonotype was counted ten times or more. No conserved phenylalanine or tryptophan is present at the end of the CDR3, so a read error is the likely explanation. No DNA is shown, since the ends of the CDR3 on it are uncertain; the CDR3 is the one TCRdb lists. V gene TRBV7-2 combines with J gene TRBJ2-3; TRBD2, the D gene given by the table, was not confirmed from the DNA. The V gene's germline CDR1 is SGHTA and CDR2 FQGNSA. The CDR3 spans 13 residues, counting both ends. The chain's CDR3 is CASSLGLSGTPLM.

Comment on this clonotype: This may stem from a read error, because a much larger clone lies one nucleotide away. This sequence joins TRBV12-3 or TRBV12-4 and TRBJ2-7; 7 bases are a match to TRBD2. With 5 bases clipped from V and 2 bases from J, the junction kept 3 bases outside the gene matches. The CDR3 runs 13 residues. CDR3 region: CASSRDYTYEQYF. CDR3 nucleotide sequence: TGTGCCAGCAGTCGGGACTACACCTACGAGCAGTACTTC.